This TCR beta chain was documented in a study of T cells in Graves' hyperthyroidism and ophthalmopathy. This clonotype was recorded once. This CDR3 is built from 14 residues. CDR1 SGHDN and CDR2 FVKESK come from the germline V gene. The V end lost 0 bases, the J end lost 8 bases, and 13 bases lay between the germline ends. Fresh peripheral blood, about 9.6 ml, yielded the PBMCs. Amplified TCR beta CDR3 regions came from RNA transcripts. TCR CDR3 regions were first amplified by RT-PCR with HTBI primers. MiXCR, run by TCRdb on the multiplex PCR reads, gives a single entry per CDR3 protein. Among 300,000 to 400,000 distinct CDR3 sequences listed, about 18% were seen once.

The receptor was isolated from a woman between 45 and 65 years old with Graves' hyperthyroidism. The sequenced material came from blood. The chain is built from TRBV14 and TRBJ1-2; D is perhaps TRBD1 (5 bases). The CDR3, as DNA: TGTGCCAGCAGCCAAGATATGGGGGATGGAGGCTACACCTTC. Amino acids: CASSQDMGDGGYTF.